The entry that follows covers one TCR beta chain sequence. Its specificity is unknown. Per germline, CDR1 SGHDN and CDR2 FVKESK. This CDR3 contains 15 residues. V lost 0 bases and J 3 bases, leaving 12 bases between the germline ends. These data belong to a study of T cells after yellow fever vaccination. Study context: Preparation of the low-cell-number fractions used SMART-Seq v4 Ultra Low Input. Study observations and caveats: Peak timing came faster in the weaker secondary response, day 5 versus 15.

TCRdb re-called the 5' RACE reads with MiXCR, one entry per CDR3 protein. Among more than 450,000 distinct CDR3 sequences listed, around a fifth were seen once. This TCR was recovered from a young man who received the YFV17D yellow fever vaccine. The sequenced sample was PBMCs, obtained about 20 days after the first yellow fever vaccination. The chain employs TRBV14 and TRBJ2-7; D is tentatively TRBD1 or TRBD2 (5 bases each). The CDR3 DNA reads TGTGCCAGCAGCCAAGAAAGGTGGGGGATCTACGAGCAGTACTTC. Translating gives CASSQERWGIYEQYF.